The 10 T cell receptor beta chains given below trace back to one sample, sequenced in a study of early T cells in non-severe SARS-CoV-2 infection. TCRdb used MiXCR to reprocess the 5' RACE reads, holding one entry per CDR3 protein. The sample consists of about 69,000 distinct CDR3 sequences, about 4.9% of them appearing once. The starting material was whole blood, obtained at baseline. All receptors derive from an adult who was a healthcare worker with PCR-confirmed SARS-CoV-2 infection or an uninfected control (not recorded which). The donor label of this sample is uncertain.

This clonotype was counted ten times or more. This sequence joins TRBV10-3 and TRBJ1-5, with D possibly matching TRBD1 (6 bases). The CDR3 has 13 amino acids. Germline V gene data show CDR1 as ENHRY and CDR2 as SYGVKD. Trimming left V 10 bases short and J 4 bases short, with 14 bases between. DNA of the CDR3: TGTGCCACCGCGACAGGACCGAATCAGCCCCAGCATTTT. It encodes CATATGPNQPQHF.

This clonotype has a count of ten or more. J is TRBJ2-4 and V is TRBV7-2, with 9 positions matching TRBD1. After removal of 5 bases from V and 3 bases from J, the junction contained 8 bases not matched to a gene. The germline V gene has CDR1 SGHTA and CDR2 FQGNSA. The CDR3 consists of 16 residues. CDR3 nucleotides: TGTGCCAGCAGCGCAGAACAGGGGGCGGTCAAAAACATTCAGTACTTC. It specifies CASSAEQGAVKNIQYF.

This clonotype was observed at least ten times. The V and J genes are TRBV20-1 and TRBJ2-1; the match to TRBD2 covers 9 bases. The germline V gene has CDR1 DFQATT and CDR2 SNEGSKA (reference sequence). With V trimmed by 6 bases and J by 7 bases, 10 bases remained unmatched. CDR3 length: 14 residues. The CDR3 nucleotides are TGCAGTGCCCCACGGGAGCGGGGGGATAATGAGCAGTTCTTC. Protein sequence: CSAPRERGDNEQFF.

At least ten counts were recorded for this clonotype. J is TRBJ1-6 and V is TRBV7-9; D remains ambiguous. CDR3 size: 15 residues. The germline V gene encodes CDR1 SEHNR and CDR2 FQNEAQ (reference sequence). V was cut by 2 bases and J by 10 bases, with 15 bases left in between. CDR3 sequence reads: CASSLSQSKDSPLHF. CDR3 in DNA: TGTGCCAGCAGCTTAAGTCAGTCAAAGGACTCACCCCTCCACTTT.

V and J are TRBV14 and TRBJ2-5, with a weak D call TRBD1 (5 bases). The ends were cut back, 0 bases at V and 2 bases at J, with 10 bases in the middle. The CDR3 has 15 amino acids. Germline V gene data show CDR1 as SGHDN and CDR2 as FVKESK. The CDR3 DNA follows: TGTGCCAGCAGCCAAGATTTGGGGCCTCAAGAGACCCAGTACTTC. Translated, it gives CASSQDLGPQETQYF.

This clonotype has at least ten counts. The chain couples TRBV20-1 to TRBJ2-5; tentative D call: TRBD2 (5 bases). The CDR3 totals 14 residues. V gave up 5 bases and J gave up 2 bases, with 15 bases separating them. Germline lookup yields CDR1 DFQATT and CDR2 SNEGSKA (reference sequence). The CDR3 DNA reads TGCAGTGCTCCCCGAGGGTGGGAGCAAGAGACCCAGTACTTC. It specifies CSAPRGWEQETQYF.

V is TRBV5-4 and J is TRBJ2-1; the D gene is possibly TRBD2 (6 bases). Germline CDR1 SGHNT, CDR2 YYREEE (reference sequence). The germline V and J ends were trimmed by 4 bases and 4 bases, with 12 bases remaining between them. The CDR3 is made up of 14 amino acids. The chain's CDR3 is CASSGGSLYNEQFF. CDR3 DNA sequence: TGTGCCAGCAGCGGGGGGAGCCTTTACAATGAGCAGTTCTTC. The whole variable domain, remainder taken from reference TRBV5-4 and TRBJ2-1, is ETGVTQSPTHLIKTRGQQVTLRCSSQSGHNTVSWYQQALGQGPQFIFQYYREEENGRGNFPPRFSGLQFPNYSSELNVNALELDDSALYLCASSGGSLYNEQFFGPGTRLTVL.

This clonotype was detected only a few times. As DNA, the CDR3 is TGTGCCAGCAGTTATACGGGAATCACTGAAGCTTTCTTT. Translation: CASSYTGITEAFF. The J gene is TRBJ1-1, the V gene TRBV6-2 or TRBV6-3; no clear D. CDR1 is MNHEY, CDR2 SVGEGT, per germline. The CDR3 sequence is 13 residues long. V lost 3 bases and J lost 4, with 9 bases in between.

This clonotype appeared many times. CDR3 sequence: CAIRRGHGYTF. In DNA form, the CDR3 reads TGTGCCATCCGCAGGGGCCATGGCTACACCTTC. The rearrangement uses TRBV28 and TRBJ1-2; tentative D call: TRBD1 (6 bases). Germline lookup yields CDR1 MDHEN and CDR2 SYDVKM. CDR3 size: 11 residues. V lost 10 bases to trimming and J lost 6 bases, with 12 bases between them.

This clonotype was observed a handful of times. The J gene is TRBJ1-3, the V gene TRBV7-9; D gene ambiguous. From germline, CDR1 is SEHNR and CDR2 FQNEAQ (reference sequence). The V end lost 7 bases, the J end lost 2 bases, and 3 bases lay between the germline ends. CDR3 length: 11 residues. DNA for the CDR3: TGTGCCAGCACTCCTGGAAACACCATATATTTT. Amino acids: CASTPGNTIYF. The full variable domain, in which reference TRBV7-9 and TRBJ1-3 provide the parts outside the CDR3, is DTGVSQNPRHKITKRGQNVTFRCDPISEHNRLYWYRQTLGQGPEFLTYFQNEAQLEKSRLLSDRFSAERPKGSFSTLEIQRTEQGDSAMYLCASTPGNTIYFGEGSWLTVV.